The clone carrying this TCR beta chain has a handful of counts. What it binds is unknown. Germline V gene data show CDR1 as SNHLY and CDR2 as FYNNEI. The ends lost 8 bases at V and 8 bases at J; junction bases unmatched: 14. This CDR3 contains 15 residues. This entry is derived from a study of CD8+ T cells in alopecia areata. Study context: The duration of tofacitinib was 6 to 18 months, with 6 months off drug afterward.

RNA was extracted and reverse transcribed into cDNA as the sequencing template. Sequencing was performed with immunoSEQ multiplex PCR; in TCRdb, only in-frame clones are kept and a portion is missing. The sample contains 85,000 to 95,000 clones, about two thirds of which appear only once. The sample's treatment: oral pan-JAK inhibitor, 5-10 mg twice daily. Study results and limitations: Expanded CD8+ clones among the top 100, as well as scalp clonality, were significantly decreased by tofacitinib.

The chain employs TRBV2 and TRBJ2-1; 8 bases are a match to TRBD2. This specimen was CD8+ T cells sorted from blood, taken around week 44, from a patient treated with tofacitinib. The sequence was obtained from a human donor with alopecia areata. CDR3 sequence: CASRGTGTSRDEQFF. CDR3 in DNA: TGTGCCAGCCGCGGAACCGGGACTAGTCGCGATGAGCAGTTCTTC.